This T cell receptor (beta chain) is drawn from a study of cytomegalovirus exposure and HLA in healthy donors. Points on this clone: The antigen is unknown.

TCRdb's copy holds only in-frame clones and misses some; the assay was immunoSEQ multiplex PCR. Found here are about 120,000 clones, approximately 95% of them singletons; the top ten hold about 1.7%. Study-level points and caveats: A subsequent analysis found that TCR clusters from the first cohort also tended to co-occur in the approximately 130 validation repertoires, with about 94% of cluster scores above 0. Using the classifier, cytomegalovirus status was reportedly diagnosed with high specificity and sensitivity.

The CDR3 extends over 13 amino acids. Germline V gene sequence: CDR1 GTSNPN, CDR2 SVGIG (reference sequence). V was clipped by 4 bases and J by 8 bases; unmatched bases: 8. This clonotype was sampled from a man aged 18 to 30 in good health and CMV-seronegative. The sequencing input was PBMCs. The chain carries TRBV30 and TRBJ2-1; 7 nucleotides match TRBD1. The CDR3 DNA follows: TGTGCCTGGATCCCCGACAGGGTTTATGAGCAGTTCTTC. Protein product: CAWIPDRVYEQFF.